The clone carrying this T cell receptor (beta chain) was seen only a few times. Antigen specificity is unknown. The record originates from a study of CD8 T cells in ankylosing spondylitis. Whole-study findings and limits: Disease-linked clones displayed a CD8+ phenotype and appeared relatively rarely in peripheral blood. For ankylosing spondylitis blood, a TCR beta motif of fewer than 10 highly homologous variants appeared characteristic.

TCRdb recomputed calls from the 5' RACE reads with MiXCR, one row per CDR3 protein. The table records roughly 440,000 distinct CDR3 sequences, 17% of them present only once. The CDR3 runs 14 residues. The germline V and J ends were trimmed by 3 bases and 5 bases, with 13 bases remaining between them. Germline V gives CDR1 SGHTA, CDR2 FQGNSA. The rearrangement joins TRBV7-2 to TRBJ1-2; D is possibly TRBD1 (6 bases). The source is a male donor with ankylosing spondylitis. Source material: blood, either unsorted or a sorted T cell fraction (not recorded which). The CDR3 loop is CASSFRGTSYGYTF. CDR3 nucleotide sequence: TGTGCCAGCAGCTTCAGGGGCACGTCTTATGGCTACACCTTC.